The 9 T cell receptor beta chains in this list originate from one sample, sequenced in a study of T cell changes during pregnancy in multiple sclerosis. Method: immunoSEQ multiplex PCR; TCRdb's copy keeps in-frame clones and lacks some. Of around 57,000 clones in the sample, about 88% are singletons; the top ten hold roughly 2.6%. Source: peripheral blood, taken in the first trimester of pregnancy. The receptor source for this set is a female donor with multiple sclerosis, enrolled in a pregnancy study.

The genes are TRBV10-3 and TRBJ2-1, with D unresolved. Trimming shortened V by 0 bases and J by 9 bases, and 12 bases separated the two germline ends. This CDR3 spans 14 amino acids. Germline-derived CDR1 and CDR2 are ENHRY and SYGVKD. CDR3 in DNA: TGTGCCATCAGTGAGTCGGTCGCGGAACCTGAGCAGTTCTTC. This codes for CAISESVAEPEQFF.

This chain uses TRBV2 with TRBJ2-1, with 13 bases that match TRBD2. This CDR3 spans 15 amino acids. The germline gives CDR1 SNHLY, CDR2 FYNNEI. Germline trimming cut 3 bases from V and 5 bases from J; bases unmatched to any gene: 1. The CDR3 DNA reads as TGTGCCAGCAGTGACGGACTAGCGGGGGACAATGAGCAGTTCTTC. This codes for CASSDGLAGDNEQFF.

The chain combines TRBV11-2 with TRBJ2-5; 7 bases line up with TRBD1. The V segment lost 1 base and the J segment 4 bases; nucleotides outside the gene matches: 9. Per the germline V gene, CDR1 is SGHAT and CDR2 is FQNNGV. The CDR3 contains 16 residues. The CDR3 loop reads CASSLATDRRGETQYF. DNA for the CDR3: TGTGCCAGCAGCTTAGCCACGGACAGGCGCGGAGAGACCCAGTACTTC.

J is TRBJ2-5 and V is TRBV27; 8 nucleotides line up with TRBD1. This CDR3 is 15 amino acids long. Trimming took 2 bases from V and 5 from J; bases not matched to a gene: 7. Germline CDR1 is MNHEY and CDR2 is SMNVEV (reference sequence). The CDR3 coding sequence is TGTGCCAGCAGTTTAGGTCAGGGGGCGCGCGAGACCCAGTACTTC. Its protein is CASSLGQGARETQYF.

This rearrangement joins TRBV14 to TRBJ2-2, with 12 bases aligning to TRBD2. Trimming cost V 4 bases and J 8 bases; bases outside gene matches: 2. CDR1 and CDR2 (germline): SGHDN, FVKESK. CDR3 size: 14 residues. The CDR3 sequence: CASSPTSGSGELFF. The CDR3 bases are TGTGCCAGCAGCCCGACTAGCGGGAGTGGGGAGCTGTTTTTT.

The gene calls are TRBV14 and TRBJ1-2; D gene ambiguous. Between the trimmed V and J ends, which lost 0 bases and 4 bases, there was a span of 9 bases. This CDR3 is built from 14 residues. Germline V gene sequence: CDR1 SGHDN, CDR2 FVKESK. CDR3 in DNA: TGTGCCAGCAGCCAAGACCAGGCGATCTATGGCTACACCTTC. Protein: CASSQDQAIYGYTF.

This CDR3 reads CASSQSLASSTDTQYF. Here the CDR3 DNA reads TGCGCCAGCAGCCAATCGCTAGCCTCTAGCACAGATACGCAGTATTTT. The rearrangement uses TRBV4-1 and TRBJ2-3, with a weak D call TRBD2 (5 bases). V lost 2 bases and J 0 bases, leaving 12 bases between the germline ends. This CDR3 is 16 amino acids long. Per the germline V gene, CDR1 is MGHRA and CDR2 is YSYEKL.

The chain employs TRBV9 and TRBJ2-1; perhaps TRBD2 as D (5 bases). Looked up from germline, CDR1 is SGDLS and CDR2 is YYNGEE. The CDR3 has 13 amino acids. Trimming removed 0 bases at V and 6 bases at J, with 7 bases between. This CDR3 is CASSVAGINEQFF. CDR3 sequence (DNA): TGTGCCAGCAGCGTAGCGGGGATCAATGAGCAGTTCTTC. Full variable domain (remainder filled in from reference TRBV9 and TRBJ2-1): DSGVTQTPKHLITATGQRVTLRCSPRSGDLSVYWYQQSLDQGLQFLIQYYNGEERAKGNILERFSAQQFPDLHSELNLSSLELGDSALYFCASSVAGINEQFFGPGTRLTVL.

The chain joins TRBV30 to TRBJ1-2; 8 bases fit TRBD1. There are 13 residues in the CDR3. V shed 5 bases, J shed 8 bases, and the junction held 10 bases outside the gene matches. The germline V gene has CDR1 GTSNPN and CDR2 SVGIG (reference sequence). CDR3 region: CAWGFQGARGYTF. CDR3 coding DNA: TGTGCCTGGGGTTTTCAGGGGGCGCGGGGCTACACCTTC.